Listed below are T cell receptor beta chains from one sample, sequenced in a study of CD8 T cells in Susac syndrome. TCRdb itself ran the immunoSEQ multiplex PCR reads through MiXCR, one entry per CDR3 protein. Of around 180,000 distinct CDR3 sequences listed, under 95% were seen once; the top ten hold 0.09% to 0.1%. The sequenced material came from CD4+ T cells from PBMCs. The source of these receptors is a human donor with multiple sclerosis. Each CDR3 is given without its conserved first and last residue.

>TRBJ2-7|TRBV6-5
ASHRTGTTYEQY
>TRBJ2-1|TRBV5-6
ASSLYWDNEQF
>TRBJ2-2|TRBV5-1
ASSWGLQGTPTGELF
>TRBJ2-1|TRBV6-2/TRBV6-3
ASSYLWGRLAGAIEQF
>TRBJ2-5|TRBV5-1
ASSLAMQRGETQY
>TRBJ1-2|TRBV5-4
ASSAGQTNYGYT
>TRBJ2-2|TRBV2
ASSGIGLNTGELF
>TRBJ1-2|TRBV6-5
ASSYFQNSVGYT
>TRBJ1-1|TRBV3-1
ASSLVDRGEAF
>TRBJ2-5|TRBV5-1
ASSPQGGRETQY
>TRBJ1-2|TRBV3-1
ASSQVSGAYGYT
>TRBJ2-5|TRBV2
ASSGQGIGETQY
>TRBJ1-1|TRBV6-1
ASSPGTLISGEAF
>TRBJ2-5|TRBV5-1
ASSTGGTSGGETQY
>TRBJ2-7|TRBV6-2/TRBV6-3
ASSYRTGTYEQY
>TRBJ2-1|TRBV27
ASSAIRPGIFYNEQF
>TRBJ2-1|TRBV7-3
ASSLMGPLYNEQF
>TRBJ1-2|TRBV4-3
ASSQDRRGYT
>TRBJ1-1|TRBV29-1
SAAPRTEGTEAF
>TRBJ2-7|TRBV28
ASSSDEQY
>TRBJ2-7|TRBV10-2
ASSDFTGARTQHEQY
>TRBJ1-4|TRBV2
ASSVAAEKLF
>TRBJ2-7|TRBV20-1
SARFRDRSEQY
>TRBJ2-5|TRBV12-3/TRBV12-4
ASSFPTPGTGVETQY
>TRBJ1-1|TRBV5-6
ASSVVSRNTEAF
>TRBJ2-7|TRBV3-1
AISFSYEQY
>TRBJ2-5|TRBV6-1
ASRRQNQETQY
>TRBJ2-1|TRBV9
ASSVVTARSYNEQF
>TRBJ2-5|TRBV24-1
ATSDQRPGAQLY
>TRBJ2-7|TRBV28
ASQSQGYEQY
>TRBJ2-1|TRBV20-1
SARKAGEGYEQF
>TRBJ1-5|TRBV11-2
ASSLDHGQPQH
>TRBJ2-3|TRBV5-4
ASRPEFGTDTQY
>TRBJ2-7|TRBV28
ASSLPAGESYEQY
>TRBJ1-4|TRBV4-3
ASSLNRGREEKLF
>TRBJ1-5|TRBV18
ASSPSAGGNQPQH
>TRBJ2-1|TRBV6-1
ASEGQGDEGSYNEQF
>TRBJ1-4|TRBV30
AGTRDSGEKLF
>TRBJ2-1|TRBV6-5
ASRQDYWQF
>TRBJ2-7|TRBV28
ASSSLASGRYEQY
>TRBJ2-3|TRBV5-1
ASSPIGGTTTDTQY
>TRBJ1-5|TRBV12-3/TRBV12-4
ASSLYRGTNQPQH
>TRBJ2-5|TRBV24-1
ATSDLGAQETQY
>TRBJ2-1|TRBV20-1
SARIAGGPNNEQF
>TRBJ2-5|TRBV7-3
ASSPGRTSGGNQETQY
>TRBJ2-7|TRBV9
ASSVAPAGGYEQY
>TRBJ2-7|TRBV6-2/TRBV6-3
ASSYDHPRNYEQY
>TRBJ1-1|TRBV25-1
ASADPRRTEAF
>TRBJ2-1|TRBV7-8
ASSWGPSSYNEQF
>TRBJ1-5|TRBV27
ASSPGGFNQPQH
>TRBJ2-3|TRBV18
ASSPLVAGGGPTDTQY
>TRBJ2-2|TRBV11-2
ASSPLQGPRTGELF
>TRBJ1-2|TRBV20-1
SANINYGYT
>TRBJ2-7|TRBV5-4
ASTRDRSYEQY
>TRBJ1-2|TRBV6-5
ASSQTGAAGYT
>TRBJ2-3|TRBV4-3
ASSQDLFRGTDTQY
>TRBJ1-1|TRBV5-1
ASSSSRAGTDTEAF
>TRBJ2-3|TRBV3-1
ASSQVYGGRDTQY
>TRBJ2-3|TRBV20-1
SATPAAGLVGTDTQY
>TRBJ2-7|TRBV12-3/TRBV12-4
ASSFGTGTYEQY